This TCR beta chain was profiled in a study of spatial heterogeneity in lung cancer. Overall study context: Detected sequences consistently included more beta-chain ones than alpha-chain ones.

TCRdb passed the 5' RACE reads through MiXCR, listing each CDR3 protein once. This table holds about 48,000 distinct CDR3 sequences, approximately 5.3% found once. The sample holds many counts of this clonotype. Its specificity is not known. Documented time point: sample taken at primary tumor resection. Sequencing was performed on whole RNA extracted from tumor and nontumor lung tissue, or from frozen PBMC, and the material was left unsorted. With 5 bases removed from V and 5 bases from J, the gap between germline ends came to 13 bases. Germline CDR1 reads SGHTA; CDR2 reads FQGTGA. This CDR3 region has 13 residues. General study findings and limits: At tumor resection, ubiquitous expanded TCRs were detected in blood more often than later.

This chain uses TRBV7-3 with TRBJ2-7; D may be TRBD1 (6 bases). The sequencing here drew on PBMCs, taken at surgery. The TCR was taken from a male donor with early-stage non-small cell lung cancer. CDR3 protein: CASSKTGRDEQYF. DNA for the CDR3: TGTGCCAGCAGCAAAACAGGGAGAGACGAGCAGTACTTC.